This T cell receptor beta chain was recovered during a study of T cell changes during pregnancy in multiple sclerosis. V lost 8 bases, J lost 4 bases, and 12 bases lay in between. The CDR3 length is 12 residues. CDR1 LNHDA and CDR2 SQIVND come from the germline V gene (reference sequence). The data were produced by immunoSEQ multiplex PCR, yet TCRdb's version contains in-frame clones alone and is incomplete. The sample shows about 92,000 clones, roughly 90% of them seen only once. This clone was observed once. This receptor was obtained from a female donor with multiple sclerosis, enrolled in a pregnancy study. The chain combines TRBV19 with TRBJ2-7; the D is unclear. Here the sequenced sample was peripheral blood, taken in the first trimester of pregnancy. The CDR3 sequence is CASAANPYEQYF. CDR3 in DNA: TGTGCCAGTGCGGCAAACCCTTACGAGCAGTACTTC.